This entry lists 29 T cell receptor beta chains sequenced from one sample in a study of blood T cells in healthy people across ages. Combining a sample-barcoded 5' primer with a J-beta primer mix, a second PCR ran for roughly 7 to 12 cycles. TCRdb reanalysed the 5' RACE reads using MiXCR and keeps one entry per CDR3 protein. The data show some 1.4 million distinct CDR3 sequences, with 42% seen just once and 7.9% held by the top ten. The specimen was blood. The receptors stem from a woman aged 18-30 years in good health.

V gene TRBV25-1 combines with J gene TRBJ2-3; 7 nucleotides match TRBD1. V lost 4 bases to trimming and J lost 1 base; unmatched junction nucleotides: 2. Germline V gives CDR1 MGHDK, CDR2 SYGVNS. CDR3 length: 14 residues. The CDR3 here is CASSVQGGTDTQYF. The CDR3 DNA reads TGTGCCAGCAGTGTGCAGGGGGGCACAGATACGCAGTATTTT.

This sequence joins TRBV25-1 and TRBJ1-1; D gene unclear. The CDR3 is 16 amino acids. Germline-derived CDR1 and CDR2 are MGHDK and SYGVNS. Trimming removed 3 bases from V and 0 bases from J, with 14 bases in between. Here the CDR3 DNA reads TGTGCCAGCAGTGATAGGGCGGCAGGATTGAACACTGAAGCTTTCTTT. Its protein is CASSDRAAGLNTEAFF.

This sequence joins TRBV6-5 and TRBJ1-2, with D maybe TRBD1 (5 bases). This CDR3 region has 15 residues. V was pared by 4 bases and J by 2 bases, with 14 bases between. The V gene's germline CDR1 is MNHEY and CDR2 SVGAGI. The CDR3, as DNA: TGTGCCAGCAGTTCCCCCAGGGTCCTAAACTATGGCTACACCTTC. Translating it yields CASSSPRVLNYGYTF.

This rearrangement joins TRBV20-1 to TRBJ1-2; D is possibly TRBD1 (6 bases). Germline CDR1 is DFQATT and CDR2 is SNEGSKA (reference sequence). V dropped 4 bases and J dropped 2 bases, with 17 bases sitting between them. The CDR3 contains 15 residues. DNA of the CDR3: TGCAGTGCTACGACCACCAATCAGGGGAACTATGGCTACACCTTC. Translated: CSATTTNQGNYGYTF.

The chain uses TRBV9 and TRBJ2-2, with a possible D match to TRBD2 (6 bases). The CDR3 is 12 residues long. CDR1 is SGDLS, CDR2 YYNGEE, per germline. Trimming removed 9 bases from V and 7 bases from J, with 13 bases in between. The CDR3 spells CATSGESGELFF. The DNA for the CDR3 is TGTGCCACCTCGGGGGAGAGCGGGGAGCTGTTTTTT. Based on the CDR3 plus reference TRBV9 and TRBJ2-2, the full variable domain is DSGVTQTPKHLITATGQRVTLRCSPRSGDLSVYWYQQSLDQGLQFLIQYYNGEERAKGNILERFSAQQFPDLHSELNLSSLELGDSALYFCATSGESGELFFGEGSRLTVL.

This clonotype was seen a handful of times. CDR3 in amino acids: CASSRGGNTYNEQFF. The CDR3 DNA follows: TGTGCCAGCAGCCGGGGGGGGAATACCTACAATGAGCAGTTCTTC. The genes are TRBV7-2 and TRBJ2-1, with 8 bases that match TRBD2. This CDR3 spans 15 amino acids. The germline V gene encodes CDR1 SGHTA and CDR2 FQGNSA. J gave up 2 bases and V 5 bases, and 5 bases lay outside the gene matches.

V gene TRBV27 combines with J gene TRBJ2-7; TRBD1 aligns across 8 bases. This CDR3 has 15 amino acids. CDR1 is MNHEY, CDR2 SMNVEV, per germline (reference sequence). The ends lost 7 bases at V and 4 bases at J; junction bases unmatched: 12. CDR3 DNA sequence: TGTGCCAGCACCTTGCGCCAGGGGGCTATATACGAGCAGTACTTC. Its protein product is CASTLRQGAIYEQYF.

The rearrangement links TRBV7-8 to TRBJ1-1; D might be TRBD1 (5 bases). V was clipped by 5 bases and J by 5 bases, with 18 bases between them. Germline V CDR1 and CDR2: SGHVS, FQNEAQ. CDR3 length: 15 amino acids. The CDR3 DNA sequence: TGTGCCAGCAGCCCCCAGGCAGGGCAGAGTACTGAAGCTTTCTTT. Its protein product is CASSPQAGQSTEAFF.

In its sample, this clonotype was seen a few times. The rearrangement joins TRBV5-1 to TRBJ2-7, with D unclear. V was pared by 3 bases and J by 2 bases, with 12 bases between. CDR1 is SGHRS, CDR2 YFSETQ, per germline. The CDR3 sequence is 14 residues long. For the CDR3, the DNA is TGCGCCAGCAGCTGGGGTGGGCCTACCTACGAGCAGTACTTC. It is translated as CASSWGGPTYEQYF.

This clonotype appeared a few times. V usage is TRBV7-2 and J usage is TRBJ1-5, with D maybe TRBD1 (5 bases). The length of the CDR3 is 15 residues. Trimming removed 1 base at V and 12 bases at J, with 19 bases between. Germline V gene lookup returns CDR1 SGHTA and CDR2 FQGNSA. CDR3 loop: CASSLGQVGGAFQHF. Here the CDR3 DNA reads TGTGCCAGCAGCTTAGGGCAGGTGGGGGGTGCATTCCAGCATTTT.

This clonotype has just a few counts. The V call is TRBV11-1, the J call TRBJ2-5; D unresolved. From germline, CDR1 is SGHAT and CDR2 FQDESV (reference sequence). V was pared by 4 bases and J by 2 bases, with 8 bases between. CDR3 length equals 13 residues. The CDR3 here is CASSWAGQETQYF. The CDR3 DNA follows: TGTGCCAGCAGCTGGGCTGGGCAAGAGACCCAGTACTTC.

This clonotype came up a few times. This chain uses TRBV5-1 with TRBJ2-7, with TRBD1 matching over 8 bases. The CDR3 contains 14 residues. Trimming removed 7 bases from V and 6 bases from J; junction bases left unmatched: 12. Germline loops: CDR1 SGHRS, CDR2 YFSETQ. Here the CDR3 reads CASGIGTGASEQYF. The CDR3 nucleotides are TGCGCCAGCGGCATCGGGACAGGAGCCTCCGAGCAGTACTTC.

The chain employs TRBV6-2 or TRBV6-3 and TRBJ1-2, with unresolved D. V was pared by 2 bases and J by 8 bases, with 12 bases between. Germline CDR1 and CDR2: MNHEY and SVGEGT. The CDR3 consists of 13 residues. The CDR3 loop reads CASSYLISRGYTF. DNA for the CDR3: TGTGCCAGCAGTTACCTAATAAGTCGGGGCTACACCTTC.

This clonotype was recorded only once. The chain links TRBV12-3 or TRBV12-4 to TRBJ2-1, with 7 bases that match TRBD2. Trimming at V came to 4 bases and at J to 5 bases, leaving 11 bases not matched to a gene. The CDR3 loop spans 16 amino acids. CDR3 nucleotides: TGTGCCAGCAGTTACTCAAGGGGAGGGGCCCACAATGAGCAGTTCTTC. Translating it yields CASSYSRGGAHNEQFF.

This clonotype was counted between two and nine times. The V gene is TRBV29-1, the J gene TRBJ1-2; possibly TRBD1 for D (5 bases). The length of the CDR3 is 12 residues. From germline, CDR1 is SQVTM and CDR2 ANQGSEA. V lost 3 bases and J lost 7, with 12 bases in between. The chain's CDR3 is CSVDSDNGGYTF. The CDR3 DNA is TGCAGCGTTGACTCGGACAACGGTGGCTACACCTTC.

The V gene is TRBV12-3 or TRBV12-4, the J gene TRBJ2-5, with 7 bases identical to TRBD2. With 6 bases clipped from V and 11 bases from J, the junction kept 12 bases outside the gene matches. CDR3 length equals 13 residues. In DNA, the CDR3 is TGTGCCAGCAGGTTCAGGGAGGGAAATGAGCAGTACTTC. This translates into CASRFREGNEQYF.

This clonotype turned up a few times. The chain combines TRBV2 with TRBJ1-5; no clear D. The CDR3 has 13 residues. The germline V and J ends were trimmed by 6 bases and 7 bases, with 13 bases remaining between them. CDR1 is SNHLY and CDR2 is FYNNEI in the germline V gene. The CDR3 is CASSKGLEQPQHF. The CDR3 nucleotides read TGTGCCAGCAGCAAAGGGTTAGAGCAGCCCCAGCATTTT.

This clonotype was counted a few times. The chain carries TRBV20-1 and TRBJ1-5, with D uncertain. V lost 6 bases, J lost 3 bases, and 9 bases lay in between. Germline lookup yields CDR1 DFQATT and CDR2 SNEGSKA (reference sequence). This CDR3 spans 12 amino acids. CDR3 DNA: TGCAGTGCCGTGGGCAACAATCAGCCCCAGCATTTT. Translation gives CSAVGNNQPQHF.

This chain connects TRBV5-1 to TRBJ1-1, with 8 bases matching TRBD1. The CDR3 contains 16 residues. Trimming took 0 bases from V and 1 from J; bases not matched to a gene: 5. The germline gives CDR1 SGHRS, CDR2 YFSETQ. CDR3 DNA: TGCGCCAGCAGCTTGGTCGGGACAGGACCGAACACTGAAGCTTTCTTT. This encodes CASSLVGTGPNTEAFF. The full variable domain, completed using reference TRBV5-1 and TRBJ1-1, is KAGVTQTPRYLIKTRGQQVTLSCSPISGHRSVSWYQQTPGQGLQFLFEYFSETQRNKGNFPGRFSGRQFSNSRSEMNVSTLELGDSALYLCASSLVGTGPNTEAFFGQGTRLTVV.

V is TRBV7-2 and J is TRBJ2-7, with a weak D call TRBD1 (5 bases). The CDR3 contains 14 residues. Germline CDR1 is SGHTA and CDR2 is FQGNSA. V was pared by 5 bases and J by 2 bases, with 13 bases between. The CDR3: CASSATQGPYEQYF. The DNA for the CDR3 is TGTGCCAGCAGCGCGACTCAGGGTCCCTACGAGCAGTACTTC.

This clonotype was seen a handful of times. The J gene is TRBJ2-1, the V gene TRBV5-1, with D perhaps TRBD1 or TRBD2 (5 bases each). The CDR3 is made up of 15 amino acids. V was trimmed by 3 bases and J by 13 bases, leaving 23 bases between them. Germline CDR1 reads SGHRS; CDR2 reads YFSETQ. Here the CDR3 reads CASSSSGDPRETQFF. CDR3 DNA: TGCGCCAGCAGCTCTTCCGGGGACCCGAGGGAGACCCAGTTCTTC.

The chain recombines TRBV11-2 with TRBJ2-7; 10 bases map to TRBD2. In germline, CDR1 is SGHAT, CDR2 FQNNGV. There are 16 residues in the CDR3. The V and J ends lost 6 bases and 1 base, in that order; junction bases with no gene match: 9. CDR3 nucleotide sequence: TGTGCCAGCAGATCGTCAACTAGCGGGAAATCCTACGAGCAGTACTTC. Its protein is CASRSSTSGKSYEQYF.

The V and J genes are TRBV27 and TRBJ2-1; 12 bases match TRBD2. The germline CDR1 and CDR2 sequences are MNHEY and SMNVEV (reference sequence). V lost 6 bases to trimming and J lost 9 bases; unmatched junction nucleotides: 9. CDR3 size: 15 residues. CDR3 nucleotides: TGTGCCAGCAGGCCCAGGACTAGCGGGGTTGGTGAGCAGTTCTTC. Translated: CASRPRTSGVGEQFF.

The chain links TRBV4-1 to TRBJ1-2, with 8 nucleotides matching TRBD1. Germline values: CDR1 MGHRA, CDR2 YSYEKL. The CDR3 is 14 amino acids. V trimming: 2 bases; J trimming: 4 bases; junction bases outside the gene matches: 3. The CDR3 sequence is CASSQFGTGYGYTF. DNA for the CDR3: TGCGCCAGCAGCCAATTCGGGACAGGCTATGGCTACACCTTC.

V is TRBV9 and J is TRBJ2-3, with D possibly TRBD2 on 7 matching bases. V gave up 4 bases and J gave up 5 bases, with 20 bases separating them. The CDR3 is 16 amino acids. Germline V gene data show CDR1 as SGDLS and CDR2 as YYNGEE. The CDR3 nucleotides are TGTGCCAGCAGCTTACGAGATCGGGGGGCGGGAGATACGCAGTATTTT. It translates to CASSLRDRGAGDTQYF.

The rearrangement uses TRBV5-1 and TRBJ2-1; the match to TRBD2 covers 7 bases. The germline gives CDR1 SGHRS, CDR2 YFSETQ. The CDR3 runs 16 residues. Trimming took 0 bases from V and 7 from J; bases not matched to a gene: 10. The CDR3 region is CASSLVSGGVWNEQFF. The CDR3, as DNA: TGCGCCAGCAGCTTGGTTTCGGGAGGAGTATGGAATGAGCAGTTCTTC.

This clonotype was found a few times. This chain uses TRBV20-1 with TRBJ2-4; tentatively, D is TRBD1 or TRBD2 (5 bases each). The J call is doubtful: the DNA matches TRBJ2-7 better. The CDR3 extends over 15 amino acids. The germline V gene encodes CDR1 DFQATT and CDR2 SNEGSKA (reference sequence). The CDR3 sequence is CSARVRDGPTYEQYF. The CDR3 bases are TGCAGTGCTAGAGTTAGGGACGGACCAACCTACGAGCAGTACTTC.

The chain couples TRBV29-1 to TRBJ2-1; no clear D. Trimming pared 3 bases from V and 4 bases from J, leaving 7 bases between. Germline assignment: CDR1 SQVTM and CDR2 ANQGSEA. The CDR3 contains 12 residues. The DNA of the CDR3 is TGCAGCGTTGAGCTGGGATACAATGAGCAGTTCTTC. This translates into CSVELGYNEQFF.

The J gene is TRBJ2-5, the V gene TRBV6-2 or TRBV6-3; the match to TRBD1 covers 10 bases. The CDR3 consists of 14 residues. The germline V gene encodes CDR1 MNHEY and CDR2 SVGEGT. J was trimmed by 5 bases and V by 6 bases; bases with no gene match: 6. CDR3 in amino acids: CASRGGTGEETQYF. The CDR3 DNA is TGTGCCAGCAGGGGAGGGACAGGGGAGGAGACCCAGTACTTC.